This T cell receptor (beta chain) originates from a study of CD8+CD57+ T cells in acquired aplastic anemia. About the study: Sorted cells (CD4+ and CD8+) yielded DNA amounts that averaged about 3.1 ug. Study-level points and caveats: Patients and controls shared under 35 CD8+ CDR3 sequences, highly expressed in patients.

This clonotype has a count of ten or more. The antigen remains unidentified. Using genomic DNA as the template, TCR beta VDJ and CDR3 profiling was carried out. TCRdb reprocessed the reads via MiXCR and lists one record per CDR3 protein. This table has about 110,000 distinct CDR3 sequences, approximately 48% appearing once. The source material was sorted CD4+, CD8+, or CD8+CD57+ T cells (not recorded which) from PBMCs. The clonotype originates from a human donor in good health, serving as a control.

CDR3 sequence: CASSLGGDGELFF. The CDR3 coding sequence is TGTGCCAGCAGTTTAGGTGGAGACGGGGAGCTGTTTTTT. This rearrangement joins TRBV12-3 or TRBV12-4 to TRBJ2-2; D gene uncertain. The V end was cut by 1 base, the J end by 7 bases, with 7 bases between. The length of the CDR3 is 13 residues.